A selection of T cell receptor beta chains follows, all from one sample in a study of blood T cell repertoires in COVID-19. Only in-frame clones appear in the TCRdb table, and some are missing; sequencing was by immunoSEQ multiplex PCR. This table has about 190,000 clones, around 82% appearing once. Sequencing was performed on PBMCs or T cells enriched from blood (not recorded which). The receptors here all came from a woman between 50 and 59 years old with acute COVID-19. Both conserved end residues are part of each CDR3. The D gene is left open where the match is weak. Clone size is stated in some rows and not others, as once, few, many or a class when expanded.

TGTGCCAGTACGGTCCGCCAAGGACAGGGGGATAATCAGCCCCAGCATTTT	CASTVRQGQGDNQPQHF	NA	TRBD1	TRBV19	TRBJ1-5
TGTGCCACCAGTGATCACAGGGAGGGCAATGAGCAGTTCTTC	CATSDHREGNEQFF	NA	NA	TRBV24-1	TRBJ2-1
TGTGCCAGCAGTGAGATAATACAGGGGAATGGCTACACCTTC	CASSEIIQGNGYTF	NA	TRBD1	TRBV6-1	TRBJ1-2
TGTGCCAGCAGCGGAGGGACAGGGGGCGCGGGGAACACTGAAGCTTTCTTT	CASSGGTGGAGNTEAFF	NA	TRBD1	TRBV9	TRBJ1-1
TGTGCCACCAGTGATGGGGACAGGGTAGGTACAGATACGCAGTATTTT	CATSDGDRVGTDTQYF	NA	TRBD1	TRBV24-1	TRBJ2-3
TGCGCCAGCAGCCCGAGGGACAGGGGGCTCAGCTATGGCTACACCTTC	CASSPRDRGLSYGYTF	large	TRBD1	TRBV5-1	TRBJ1-2
TGTGCCAGCAGCCCGGGGGGCGGAGGTGGAAACACCATATATTTT	CASSPGGGGGNTIYF	NA	NA	TRBV7-3	TRBJ1-3
TGCGCCAGCAGCCAAGATGCAGGGGTCTATGGCTACACCTTC	CASSQDAGVYGYTF	NA	NA	TRBV4-1	TRBJ1-2
TGTGCCTGGAGTGTAAGTTGGGGCTCAGACACTGAAGCTTTCTTT	CAWSVSWGSDTEAFF	NA	NA	TRBV30	TRBJ1-1
TGTGCCAGCAGCTTCGGGACAGGCGGGCAGCCCCAGCATTTT	CASSFGTGGQPQHF	once	TRBD1	TRBV7-6	TRBJ1-5
TGTGCCAGCCGGAGATCAGGGCCCCAAGCGAGCACTGAAGCTTTCTTT	CASRRSGPQASTEAFF	NA	NA	TRBV27	TRBJ1-1
TGTGCCAGCAGTTCGGCAACGACAGGGGCGAACACTGAAGCTTTCTTT	CASSSATTGANTEAFF	NA	TRBD1	TRBV28	TRBJ1-1
TGTGCCAGCAGGGGACAGACGAACACTGAAGCTTTCTTT	CASRGQTNTEAFF	NA	TRBD1	TRBV12-3/TRBV12-4	TRBJ1-1
TGTGCCAGCAGCTTGACCAGGGGTGTAGGAAACACCATATATTTT	CASSLTRGVGNTIYF	NA	NA	TRBV5-4	TRBJ1-3